The rows below give T cell receptor beta chains drawn from one sample of a study of T cell responses to AZD1222 COVID-19 vaccine. Libraries were prepared by immunoSEQ multiplex PCR; TCRdb keeps only in-frame clonotypes and omits some of them. The sample lists about 160,000 clones; 85% to 90% were seen once. Material: peripheral blood, obtained 28 days after the second AZD1222 dose. The receptors were sampled from an adult who received the AZD1222 COVID-19 vaccine. Both conserved end residues are part of each CDR3. The order of the fields is CDR3 protein, CDR3 DNA, CDR3 length, D gene, V gene, clone size, J gene. A D gene is named only where the DNA matches it firmly. Expanded clones are given a class, and other clones once, few, many or no size at all.

CASSLIGQETQYF | TGTGCCAGCAGTTTAATTGGCCAAGAGACCCAGTACTTC | 13 | NA | TRBV27 | NA | TRBJ2-5
CASSLTGAQETQYF | TGTGCCAGCAGCTTAACAGGGGCGCAAGAGACCCAGTACTTC | 14 | TRBD1 | TRBV11-3 | NA | TRBJ2-5
CASASFPGELFF | TGTGCCAGTGCATCCTTCCCCGGGGAGCTGTTTTTT | 12 | NA | TRBV19 | few | TRBJ2-2
CASSLGSGQFF | TGTGCCAGCAGTTTGGGTAGCGGGCAGTTCTTC | 11 | NA | TRBV6-5 | NA | TRBJ2-1
CASSYGPNEQFF | TGTGCCAGCAGCTACGGGCCAAATGAGCAGTTCTTC | 12 | NA | TRBV7-9 | NA | TRBJ2-1
CASRLDRAGYTF | TGTGCCAGCAGACTGGACAGGGCTGGCTACACCTTC | 12 | TRBD1 | TRBV6-5 | once | TRBJ1-2
CASSTRGLRETQYF | TGTGCCAGCAGCACGCGGGGGCTAAGGGAGACCCAGTACTTC | 14 | NA | TRBV9 | NA | TRBJ2-5
CASSEPYRPGTEAFF | TGTGCCAGCAGTGAACCCTATAGACCGGGAACTGAAGCTTTCTTT | 15 | NA | TRBV6-1 | NA | TRBJ1-1
CAISEQGLTHEQYF | TGTGCCATCAGTGAACAGGGGCTTACCCACGAGCAGTACTTC | 14 | TRBD1 | TRBV10-3 | NA | TRBJ2-7
CATSRVGTIPSEAFF | TGTGCCACCAGCAGGGTGGGCACCATTCCGAGTGAAGCTTTCTTT | 15 | NA | TRBV15 | NA | TRBJ1-1
CASSLGVPGTGAKNEQFF | TGTGCCAGCAGCTTAGGAGTTCCTGGGACAGGGGCAAAGAATGAGCAGTTCTTC | 18 | TRBD1 | TRBV7-8 | NA | TRBJ2-1
CASSLSGTAFNYGYTF | TGTGCCAGCAGTTTATCGGGGACAGCCTTTAACTATGGCTACACCTTC | 16 | TRBD1 | TRBV27 | NA | TRBJ1-2
CASSLEGRAPSGANVLTF | TGCGCCAGCAGCTTGGAGGGCAGGGCACCCTCTGGGGCCAACGTCCTGACTTTC | 18 | NA | TRBV5-1 | NA | TRBJ2-6
CASSFETGGYEQYF | TGCGCCAGCAGCTTTGAGACAGGGGGCTACGAGCAGTACTTC | 14 | TRBD1 | TRBV5-1 | NA | TRBJ2-7
CASSVVPGGTEAFF | TGTGCCAGCAGCGTAGTCCCCGGAGGGACTGAAGCTTTCTTT | 14 | NA | TRBV9 | NA | TRBJ1-1
CASSLASAAETQYF | TGTGCCAGCAGCTTAGCGTCGGCGGCGGAGACCCAGTACTTC | 14 | NA | TRBV11-3 | NA | TRBJ2-5
CASSQTSGGHQETQYF | TGTGCCAGCAGCCAAACTAGCGGGGGACACCAAGAGACCCAGTACTTC | 16 | TRBD2 | TRBV3-1/TRBV3-2 | NA | TRBJ2-5
CASSFIMGGTTDTQYF | TGTGCCAGCAGCTTCATCATGGGGGGAACCACAGATACGCAGTATTTT | 16 | NA | TRBV7-6 | NA | TRBJ2-3
CASSLAGPNYGYTF | TGTGCCAGCAGCTTGGCCGGACCAAACTATGGCTACACCTTC | 14 | NA | TRBV5-6 | NA | TRBJ1-2
CASSLPGTGFRLKEKLFF | TGTGCCAGTAGTCTCCCCGGGACAGGGTTTCGCTTGAAGGAAAAACTGTTTTTT | 18 | TRBD1 | TRBV19 | NA | TRBJ1-4
CASSHPSGYEQYF | TGTGCCAGCAGCCACCCTAGCGGTTACGAGCAGTACTTC | 13 | TRBD2 | TRBV7-2 | once | TRBJ2-7
CASSFGIADTQYF | TGTGCCAGCAGCTTCGGAATCGCAGATACGCAGTATTTT | 13 | NA | TRBV11-1 | NA | TRBJ2-3
CASRGSGPYTEAFF | TGTGCCAGCAGAGGGAGCGGCCCATATACTGAAGCTTTCTTT | 14 | NA | TRBV6-5 | once | TRBJ1-1
CASTDASGPGELFF | TGTGCCTCGACAGATGCTAGCGGACCCGGGGAGCTGTTTTTT | 14 | TRBD2 | TRBV10-3 | NA | TRBJ2-2
CASSGVAGGKTDTQYF | TGTGCCAGCAGCGGGGTAGCGGGGGGCAAAACAGATACGCAGTATTTT | 16 | TRBD2 | TRBV3-1/TRBV3-2 | NA | TRBJ2-3
CASSSDRGAYGYTF | TGCGCCAGCAGCTCAGACAGGGGTGCCTATGGCTACACCTTC | 14 | TRBD1 | TRBV5-1 | NA | TRBJ1-2
CASSSGPDRYSSNYGYTF | TGTGCCAGCAGCTCCGGGCCGGACAGATACTCTAGTAACTATGGCTACACCTTC | 18 | NA | TRBV28 | NA | TRBJ1-2
CASSSPNGFRQYF | TGTGCCAGCAGCTCCCCGAACGGGTTTAGACAGTACTTC | 13 | NA | TRBV7-9 | NA | TRBJ2-7
CASSLIGLDSGNTIYF | TGTGCCAGCAGCTTGATCGGCTTAGATTCTGGAAACACCATATATTTT | 16 | NA | TRBV5-4 | NA | TRBJ1-3
CASATGVGNYGYTF | TGTGCCAGCGCGACTGGGGTGGGTAACTATGGCTACACCTTC | 14 | NA | TRBV9 | NA | TRBJ1-2
CASSLTRQGTGELFF | TGTGCCAGCAGCCTCACCAGACAGGGAACCGGGGAGCTGTTTTTT | 15 | TRBD1 | TRBV11-2 | NA | TRBJ2-2
CASSFTGSSGNTIYF | TGTGCCAGTAGTTTTACAGGATCCTCTGGAAACACCATATATTTT | 15 | NA | TRBV19 | once | TRBJ1-3
CASISGGANYGYTF | TGTGCCAGCATCTCAGGGGGGGCTAACTATGGCTACACCTTC | 14 | TRBD1 | TRBV28 | NA | TRBJ1-2
CASSSDNNTEAFF | TGTGCCAGCAGTTCCGACAATAACACTGAAGCTTTCTTT | 13 | NA | TRBV12-3/TRBV12-4 | NA | TRBJ1-1
CASTSGQETQYF | TGTGCCAGCACGAGCGGGCAAGAGACCCAGTACTTC | 12 | NA | TRBV5-4 | NA | TRBJ2-5
CASSQGQAYEQYF | TGTGCCAGCAGCCAAGGACAGGCCTACGAGCAGTACTTC | 13 | TRBD1 | TRBV16 | NA | TRBJ2-7
CASSYGDRGLRGYTF | TGTGCCAGCAGCTACGGGGACAGGGGCCTCCGGGGCTACACCTTC | 15 | TRBD1 | TRBV5-4 | once | TRBJ1-2